One sample yielded the 3 T cell receptor beta chains listed below, sequenced in a study of T-cell memory formation after mild COVID-19. TCRdb redid the calling of the 5' RACE reads with MiXCR, one entry per CDR3 protein. Of 500,000 to 600,000 distinct CDR3 sequences detected, approximately 18% appear once; the ten largest clones hold 12%. Sequenced input: PBMCs or a T cell subset sorted from them (not recorded which). The receptors come from an adult woman who had mild COVID-19 (a few samples of this study predate the infection). Cell type and time point are not known.

Ten or more counts support this clonotype. The rearrangement joins TRBV5-1 to TRBJ2-7; 7 bases line up with TRBD2. V lost 2 bases to trimming and J lost 0 bases; unmatched junction nucleotides: 2. CDR1 and CDR2 from the germline V gene are SGHRS and YFSETQ. There are 14 residues in the CDR3. The CDR3 DNA reads TGCGCCAGCAGCTTAAGCGGGGCCTCCTACGAGCAGTACTTC. It is translated as CASSLSGASYEQYF.

This clonotype was counted a few times. V is TRBV20-1 and J is TRBJ1-5; D not certain. The V end was cut by 3 bases, the J end by 3 bases, with 12 bases between. The CDR3 extends over 14 amino acids. CDR1 is DFQATT and CDR2 is SNEGSKA in the germline V gene (reference sequence). This CDR3 reads CSARAGFNNQPQHF. The DNA for the CDR3 is TGCAGTGCTAGGGCCGGGTTTAACAATCAGCCCCAGCATTTT.

The V gene is TRBV6-5, the J gene TRBJ1-1; D not resolved. Trimming shortened V by 3 bases and J by 3 bases, and 11 bases separated the two germline ends. CDR3 length: 14 amino acids. Germline V lookup: CDR1 MNHEY, CDR2 SVGAGI. CDR3 coding DNA: TGTGCCAGCAGTTATCACCTGAGGGACACTGAAGCTTTCTTT. Protein product: CASSYHLRDTEAFF.